These T cell receptor beta chains were read from a single sample in a study of blood T cell repertoires in COVID-19. Generated by immunoSEQ multiplex PCR, the TCRdb table keeps only in-frame clones and is missing some. The sample lists approximately 240,000 clones; 70% to 90% were seen once. The sample taken for sequencing was peripheral blood. These receptors came from a woman aged 18-29 years who had recovered from COVID-19. CDR3s include the opening cysteine and the closing phenylalanine or tryptophan. D genes are given only for firm matches. The size entry is marked missing in some rows and otherwise reads once, few, many or a size class.

.,TRBV28,TRBJ1-4,.,CASSLRGIGEKLFF,TGTGCCAGCAGTCTAAGGGGTATCGGTGAAAAACTGTTTTTT
.,TRBV29-1,TRBJ2-1,.,CSVTDTSSYNEQFF,TGCAGCGTTACCGACACGAGCTCCTACAATGAGCAGTTCTTC
few,TRBV7-2,TRBJ2-7,.,CASSTRQGYEQYF,TGTGCCAGCAGCACCCGCCAGGGTTACGAGCAGTACTTC
few,TRBV9,TRBJ2-7,TRBD1,CASSVGQGFFYEQYF,TGTGCCAGCAGCGTAGGACAGGGCTTTTTCTACGAGCAGTACTTC
.,TRBV27,TRBJ1-1,.,CASSLAPLNTEAFF,TGTGCCAGCAGTTTGGCTCCGCTGAACACTGAAGCTTTCTTT
.,TRBV7-2,TRBJ1-5,.,CASSLNGRQINQPQHF,TGTGCCAGCAGCTTAAACGGACGACAGATCAATCAGCCCCAGCATTTT
.,TRBV12-3/TRBV12-4,TRBJ2-3,.,CASALAPPDTQYF,TGTGCCAGCGCTCTAGCTCCACCAGATACGCAGTATTTT
.,TRBV14,TRBJ2-1,.,CASSQATGYNEQFF,TGTGCCAGCAGCCAAGCGACAGGCTACAATGAGCAGTTCTTC
once,TRBV9,TRBJ1-4,.,CASGLTANNEKLFF,TGTGCCAGCGGCCTGACAGCGAATAATGAAAAACTGTTTTTT
.,TRBV28,TRBJ2-3,.,CASSPTGWGTDTQYF,TGTGCCAGCAGCCCAACGGGGTGGGGAACTGATACGCAGTATTTT
.,TRBV11-2,TRBJ1-1,.,CASRWGLYTEAFF,TGTGCCAGCAGATGGGGACTTTACACTGAAGCTTTCTTT
.,TRBV4-1,TRBJ1-1,TRBD1,CASRQGEKNTEAFF,TGCGCCAGCAGACAGGGGGAGAAGAACACTGAAGCTTTCTTT
.,TRBV2,TRBJ2-6,.,CASMYGSSGANVLTF,TGTGCCAGCATGTACGGGAGCTCTGGGGCCAACGTCCTGACTTTC
.,TRBV20-1,TRBJ2-3,TRBD2,CSASMTSGTDTQYF,TGCAGTGCTAGTATGACTAGCGGCACAGATACGCAGTATTTT
once,TRBV4-3,TRBJ1-6,.,CASSLNYGSPLHF,TGCGCCAGCAGCCTCAATTACGGTTCACCCCTCCACTTT
.,TRBV4-1,TRBJ1-3,.,CASSVRRSGNTIYF,TGCGCCAGCAGCGTTCGCCGGTCTGGAAACACCATATATTTT
.,TRBV7-2,TRBJ2-1,.,CASSYPDGLEQFF,TGTGCCAGCAGCTATCCAGATGGCCTTGAGCAGTTCTTC
.,TRBV4-2,TRBJ2-3,TRBD2,CASSVQELAASTDTQYF,TGTGCCAGCAGCGTCCAAGAACTAGCGGCTAGCACAGATACGCAGTATTTT
.,TRBV19,TRBJ2-3,.,CASKGRGTSTDTQYF,TGTGCCAGTAAGGGCAGGGGTACTAGCACAGATACGCAGTATTTT
few,TRBV5-6,TRBJ1-1,.,CASSLVGRSTEAFF,TGTGCCAGCAGCTTGGTGGGGAGGAGCACTGAAGCTTTCTTT
.,TRBV7-9,TRBJ2-1,TRBD2,CASSLPAGGSYNEQFF,TGTGCCAGCAGCTTACCAGCGGGAGGGTCCTACAATGAGCAGTTCTTC
.,TRBV5-6,TRBJ2-3,.,CASSWGRDSNTQYF,TGTGCCAGCAGCTGGGGCAGGGACTCAAATACGCAGTATTTT
few,TRBV7-2,TRBJ2-1,TRBD2,CASSPPSGFYNEQFF,TGTGCCAGCAGCCCACCTAGCGGGTTCTACAATGAGCAGTTCTTC
.,TRBV30,TRBJ2-7,TRBD2,CAWSVRRAGGSYEQYF,TGTGCCTGGAGTGTACGCAGGGCGGGAGGTTCTTACGAGCAGTACTTC
once,TRBV7-8,TRBJ2-1,.,CASSFALAWGEQFF,TGTGCCAGCAGCTTTGCCCTAGCTTGGGGTGAGCAGTTCTTC
.,TRBV6-1,TRBJ1-5,.,CASSETGYSNQPQHF,TGTGCCAGCAGTGAAACAGGTTATAGCAATCAGCCCCAGCATTTT
few,TRBV4-1,TRBJ1-2,TRBD1,CASSQAKDRGFYGYTF,TGCGCCAGCAGCCAGGCAAAAGACAGGGGGTTCTATGGCTACACCTTC
.,TRBV12-3/TRBV12-4,TRBJ2-3,.,CASRPIRDTQYF,TGTGCCAGCAGGCCCATTAGAGATACGCAGTATTTT
.,TRBV9,TRBJ1-5,TRBD1,CASSAGGAGQPQHF,TGTGCCAGCAGCGCAGGGGGCGCAGGTCAGCCCCAGCATTTT
.,TRBV19,TRBJ1-2,.,CASSIRSNTAGDGYTF,TGTGCCAGTAGTATACGGTCGAACACAGCAGGGGATGGCTACACCTTC
.,TRBV9,TRBJ2-1,.,CASSVAEGSYNEQFF,TGTGCCAGCAGCGTAGCAGAGGGCTCCTACAATGAGCAGTTCTTC
once,TRBV5-4,TRBJ2-1,TRBD2,CASSPGLAGVNEQFF,TGTGCCAGCAGCCCCGGACTAGCGGGAGTCAATGAGCAGTTCTTC
.,TRBV7-9,TRBJ2-5,.,CASSLVPDRNQETQYF,TGTGCCAGCAGCTTAGTCCCTGACAGGAATCAAGAGACCCAGTACTTC
.,TRBV9,TRBJ2-2,.,CASSVSGKNTGELFF,TGTGCCAGCAGCGTTAGCGGAAAGAACACCGGGGAGCTGTTTTTT
few,TRBV7-2,TRBJ2-1,.,CASSLTISRLEQFF,TGTGCCAGCAGCTTAACAATCTCCCGTCTTGAGCAGTTCTTC
.,TRBV9,TRBJ1-1,.,CASSPRGGPTEAFF,TGTGCCAGCAGCCCACGAGGAGGGCCCACTGAAGCTTTCTTT
.,TRBV7-9,TRBJ1-2,.,CASSLGGSEGYTF,TGTGCCAGCAGCTTAGGAGGGTCTGAGGGCTACACCTTC
.,TRBV2,TRBJ1-3,TRBD1,CASRGQGSGNTIYF,TGTGCCAGCAGGGGACAGGGGTCTGGAAACACCATATATTTT
.,TRBV18,TRBJ1-4,.,CASSPAVPYEKLFF,TGTGCCAGCTCACCAGCCGTCCCCTACGAAAAACTGTTTTTT
.,TRBV7-9,TRBJ2-2,.,CASSLAGVTGELFF,TGTGCCAGCAGCTTAGCGGGAGTAACCGGGGAGCTGTTTTTT